These 12 T cell receptor beta chains originate from one sample sequenced in a study of CD8 T cells in Susac syndrome (dated by TCRdb to 2018 to 2020). The library came from the immunoSEQ multiplex PCR assay. RNA was extracted using the RNeasy kit, and about 0.45 to 1 ug of the RNA was reverse transcribed with random hexamers. TCRdb trimmed the raw reads at Q25, called clones with MiXCR and kept productive beta chains. All rows with the same CDR3 protein become a single entry with the most common DNA and genes. This sample lists 56,000 or so distinct CDR3 sequences; approximately 95% were detected once. The top ten clones comprise less than 0.8% of the sample. Input material: CD8+ T cells from PBMCs. Receptor source: a human donor with Susac syndrome.

This clonotype appeared once. The V gene is TRBV20-1, the J gene TRBJ2-5, with 16 bases identical to TRBD2. Trimming took 6 bases from V and 9 from J; bases not matched to a gene: 13. Per germline, CDR1 DFQATT and CDR2 SNEGSKA (reference sequence). There are 16 residues in the CDR3. As DNA, the CDR3 is TGCAGTGCAGACTCCGGGACTAGCGGGAGGGCGGGGGCCCAGTACTTC. Translated: CSADSGTSGRAGAQYF.

This clonotype was picked up a small number of times. The J gene is TRBJ2-5, the V gene TRBV2; D not certain. This CDR3 contains 12 residues. The V end lost 2 bases, the J end lost 3 bases, and 4 bases lay between the germline ends. Germline values: CDR1 SNHLY, CDR2 FYNNEI. The CDR3 nucleotides read TGTGCCAGCAGTGAAAGGGAAGAGACCCAGTACTTC. Protein: CASSEREETQYF.

This clonotype was detected once. The chain recombines TRBV15 with TRBJ1-2; a weak D match, TRBD1 (6 bases). The CDR3 totals 14 residues. Germline CDR1 is LNHNV and CDR2 is YYDKDF (reference sequence). V was clipped by 0 bases and J by 7 bases, with 12 bases between them. This chain's CDR3 is CATSRERGTGGYTF. The CDR3 nucleotides read TGTGCCACCAGCAGAGAGAGGGGGACGGGTGGCTACACCTTC.

The chain combines TRBV9 with TRBJ1-5; weak D call: TRBD1 (6 bases). CDR3 length equals 15 residues. Germline CDR1 and CDR2: SGDLS and YYNGEE. V shed 3 bases and J shed 1 base, with 11 bases lying between them. The CDR3 protein is CASSAEGGSNQPQHF. In DNA, the CDR3 is TGTGCCAGCAGCGCCGAGGGGGGCAGCAATCAGCCCCAGCATTTT.

The chain uses TRBV9 and TRBJ2-1; D is uncertain. Germline CDR1 reads SGDLS; CDR2 reads YYNGEE. The CDR3 extends over 15 amino acids. V was shortened by 0 bases and J by 3 bases, with 10 bases between the two germline ends. CDR3 sequence reads: CASSVGAKNYNEQFF. DNA of the CDR3: TGTGCCAGCAGCGTAGGAGCTAAAAACTACAATGAGCAGTTCTTC.

The gene calls are TRBV19 and TRBJ2-5, with 8 bases aligning to TRBD1. V lost 0 bases to trimming and J lost 4 bases; unmatched junction nucleotides: 4. This CDR3 contains 15 residues. In germline, CDR1 is LNHDA, CDR2 SQIVND (reference sequence). CDR3 residues: CASSIDRTGSETQYF. The CDR3 DNA follows: TGTGCCAGTAGTATAGACCGGACAGGGTCAGAGACCCAGTACTTC.

This sequence joins TRBV12-3 or TRBV12-4 and TRBJ2-5, with 11 bases fitting TRBD2. J gave up 4 bases and V 2 bases, and 0 bases lay outside the gene matches. The CDR3 is 14 amino acids. The CDR3 spells CASSLLAGGETQYF. As DNA, the CDR3 is TGTGCCAGCAGTTTACTAGCGGGGGGAGAGACCCAGTACTTC.

The rearrangement uses TRBV29-1 and TRBJ2-7; no reliable D call. The CDR3 runs 10 residues. Germline V gene data show CDR1 as SQVTM and CDR2 as ANQGSEA. Trimming took off 5 bases at V and 2 bases at J, with 4 bases between the two ends. CDR3 in amino acids: CSVTTYEQYF. The CDR3 coding sequence is TGCAGCGTTACAACCTACGAGCAGTACTTC.

The chain combines TRBV29-1 with TRBJ1-1; 11 bases agree with TRBD1. Germline V lookup: CDR1 SQVTM, CDR2 ANQGSEA. This CDR3 comprises 14 residues. The V and J ends lost 3 bases and 4 bases, in that order; junction bases with no gene match: 4. CDR3 bases: TGCAGCGTTGACGGACAGGGGGCTTCCACTGAAGCTTTCTTT. Translation: CSVDGQGASTEAFF.

V usage is TRBV6-2 or TRBV6-3 and J usage is TRBJ2-3; 12 positions agree with TRBD2. CDR3 size: 16 residues. The germline gives CDR1 MNHEY, CDR2 SVGEGT. J was trimmed by 2 bases and V by 6 bases; bases with no gene match: 6. The CDR3 DNA sequence: TGTGCCAGCAGCCCACTAGCGGGGGGAGCCACAGATACGCAGTATTTT. Its translation is CASSPLAGGATDTQYF.

This clonotype was recorded a few times. One junction end disagrees with the germline gene, perhaps due to a read error. The V and J genes are TRBV6-1 and TRBJ2-1; 9 bases map to TRBD2. The germline V gene encodes CDR1 MNHNS and CDR2 SASEGT. The CDR3 sequence is 15 residues long. CDR3 region: CAISEWRGGSNEQFF. The CDR3 DNA reads as TGTGCCATCAGTGAGTGGCGGGGGGGCTCCAATGAGCAGTTCTTC.

In its sample, this clonotype was seen once. The V gene is TRBV11-2, the J gene TRBJ2-7; TRBD2 matches at 10 bases. The V gene end was trimmed by 2 bases and the J gene end by 4 bases; junction bases not matched to a gene: 29. Germline V gives CDR1 SGHAT, CDR2 FQNNGV. This CDR3 is 23 amino acids long. The CDR3 spells CASSLSDSPPRLAGKWQVYEQYF. The DNA of the CDR3 is TGTGCCAGCAGCTTATCCGATTCACCACCTAGACTAGCGGGTAAATGGCAAGTATACGAGCAGTACTTC.